This T cell receptor (beta chain) was retrieved from a study of blood T cell repertoires in COVID-19. The overall study: Samples taken during acute and convalescent COVID-19 were collected in the United States, Italy and Spain. Nucleic acid was either cDNA or gDNA, and it came from T cells, B-cell-depleted T cells, or PBMCs.

A Seattle source enrolled patients during active infection and followed them longitudinally. This clone appeared once. Methods used by the authors: Reference gene primer amplification in the assay estimated nucleated cell counts. Some clones are missing from TCRdb's copy, which holds only in-frame ones; the method was immunoSEQ multiplex PCR. V, J and clone size reflect that table, while D and trimming were determined from the DNA. The table has 250,000 to 350,000 clones, roughly nine tenths seen once. The sequencing sample was made of peripheral blood. The origin of this receptor is a woman under 40 with COVID-19, enrolled during active disease.

The CDR3 DNA sequence: TGTGCCAGCAGTGAAGACAGGGGTGCCTACAATGAGCAGTTCTTC. This sequence encodes CASSEDRGAYNEQFF. V is TRBV25-1 and J is TRBJ2-1; TRBD1 aligns across 8 bases. The germline gives CDR1 MGHDK, CDR2 SYGVNS. J lost 2 bases, V lost 2 bases, and 2 bases had no gene match. This CDR3 is 15 amino acids long.